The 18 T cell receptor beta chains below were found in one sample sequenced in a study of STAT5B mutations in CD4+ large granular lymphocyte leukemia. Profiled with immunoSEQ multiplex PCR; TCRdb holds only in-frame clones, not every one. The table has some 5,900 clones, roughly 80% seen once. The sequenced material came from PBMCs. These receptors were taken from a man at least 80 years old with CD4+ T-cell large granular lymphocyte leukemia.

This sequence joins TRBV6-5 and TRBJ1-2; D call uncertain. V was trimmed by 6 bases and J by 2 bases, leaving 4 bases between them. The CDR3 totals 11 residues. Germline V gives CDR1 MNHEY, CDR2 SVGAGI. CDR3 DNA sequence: TGTGCCAGCAGGGGGAACTATGGCTACACCTTC. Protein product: CASRGNYGYTF.

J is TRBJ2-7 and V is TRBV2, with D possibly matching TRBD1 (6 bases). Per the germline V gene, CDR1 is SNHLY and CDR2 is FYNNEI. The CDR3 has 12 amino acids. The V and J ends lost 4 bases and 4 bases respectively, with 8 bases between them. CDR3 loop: CASSGTEYEQYF. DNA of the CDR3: TGTGCCAGCAGTGGGACAGAGTACGAGCAGTACTTC.

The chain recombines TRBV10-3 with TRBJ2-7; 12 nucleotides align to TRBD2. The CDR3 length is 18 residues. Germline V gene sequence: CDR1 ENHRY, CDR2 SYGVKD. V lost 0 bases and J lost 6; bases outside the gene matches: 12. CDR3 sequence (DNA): TGTGCCATCAGTGAGTCCGTGACTAGCGGGAGAAGTACGGGCGAGCAGTACTTC. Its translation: CAISESVTSGRSTGEQYF.

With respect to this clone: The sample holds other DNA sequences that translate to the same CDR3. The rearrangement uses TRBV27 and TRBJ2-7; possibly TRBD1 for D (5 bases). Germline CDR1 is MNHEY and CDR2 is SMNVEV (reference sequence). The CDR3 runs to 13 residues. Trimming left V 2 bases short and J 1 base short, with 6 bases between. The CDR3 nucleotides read TGTGCCAGCAGTTTAAGGGGATCCTACGAGCAGTACTTC. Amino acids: CASSLRGSYEQYF.

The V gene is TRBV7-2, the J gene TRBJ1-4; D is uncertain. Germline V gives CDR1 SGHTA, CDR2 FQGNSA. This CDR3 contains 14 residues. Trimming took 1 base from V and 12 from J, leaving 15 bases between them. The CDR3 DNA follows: TGTGCCAGCAGCTTAGGAGCCCGGCTTGGGGAACTGTTTTTT. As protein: CASSLGARLGELFF.

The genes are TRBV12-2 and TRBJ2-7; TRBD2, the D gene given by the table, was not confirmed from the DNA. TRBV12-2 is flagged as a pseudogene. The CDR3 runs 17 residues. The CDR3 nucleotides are TGTGCAAGTCGCCGGCCTCCTACCCCAGAGAGAGGCTACGAGCAGTACTTC. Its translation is CASRRPPTPERGYEQYF.

CDR3 nucleotide sequence: TGTGCCAGCAGCTTAACGGCGGAATCCTACGAGCAGTACTTC. Residues: CASSLTAESYEQYF. The chain has TRBV7-3 and TRBJ2-7, with unresolved D. Germline CDR1 and CDR2: SGHTA and FQGTGA. Trimming took off 0 bases at V and 1 base at J, with 7 bases between the two ends. The CDR3 is 14 amino acids.

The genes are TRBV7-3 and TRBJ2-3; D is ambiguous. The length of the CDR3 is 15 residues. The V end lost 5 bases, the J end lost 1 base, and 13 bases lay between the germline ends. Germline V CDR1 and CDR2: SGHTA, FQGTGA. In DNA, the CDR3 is TGTGCCAGCAGCCCCCTCCCGGACGGCACAGATACGCAGTATTTT. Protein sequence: CASSPLPDGTDTQYF.

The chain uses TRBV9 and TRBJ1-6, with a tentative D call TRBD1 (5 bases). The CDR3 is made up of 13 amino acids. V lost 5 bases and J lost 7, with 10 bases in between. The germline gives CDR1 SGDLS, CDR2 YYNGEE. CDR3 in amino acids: CASRGTGNSPLHF. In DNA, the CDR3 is TGTGCCAGCAGAGGGACGGGAAATTCACCCCTCCACTTT.

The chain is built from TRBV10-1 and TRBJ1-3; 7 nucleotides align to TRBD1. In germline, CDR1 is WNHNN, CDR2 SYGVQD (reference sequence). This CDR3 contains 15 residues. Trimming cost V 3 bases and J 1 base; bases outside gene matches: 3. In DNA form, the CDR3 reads TGCGCCAGCAGTGACAGGGGGGTTTCTGGAAACACCATATATTTT. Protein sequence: CASSDRGVSGNTIYF.

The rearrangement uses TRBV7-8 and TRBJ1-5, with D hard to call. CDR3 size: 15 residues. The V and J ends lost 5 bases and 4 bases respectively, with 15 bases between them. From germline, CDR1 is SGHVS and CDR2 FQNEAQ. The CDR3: CASSPNPGGNQPQHF. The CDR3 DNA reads TGTGCCAGCAGCCCCAATCCCGGTGGAAATCAGCCCCAGCATTTT.

The CDR3 region has the DNA TGTGCCAGCAGCTTGGACGGCAATGAAAAACTGTTTTTT. Encoded protein: CASSLDGNEKLFF. The rearrangement uses TRBV7-2 and TRBJ1-4; D remains ambiguous. The CDR3 extends over 13 amino acids. CDR1 and CDR2 (germline): SGHTA, FQGNSA. V was cut by 3 bases and J by 5 bases, with 7 bases left in between.

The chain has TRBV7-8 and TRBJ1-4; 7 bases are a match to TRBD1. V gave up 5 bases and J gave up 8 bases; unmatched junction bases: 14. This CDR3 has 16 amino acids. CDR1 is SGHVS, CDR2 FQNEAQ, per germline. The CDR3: CASSRRKTGRDEKLFF. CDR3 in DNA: TGTGCCAGCAGCCGGCGAAAGACAGGGAGGGACGAAAAACTGTTTTTT.

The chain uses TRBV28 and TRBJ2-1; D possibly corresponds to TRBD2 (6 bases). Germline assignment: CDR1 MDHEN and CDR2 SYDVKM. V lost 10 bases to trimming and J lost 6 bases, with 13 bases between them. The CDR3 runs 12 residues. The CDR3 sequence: CATRGGSNEQFF. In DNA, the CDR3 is TGTGCCACCCGTGGAGGGAGCAATGAGCAGTTCTTC.

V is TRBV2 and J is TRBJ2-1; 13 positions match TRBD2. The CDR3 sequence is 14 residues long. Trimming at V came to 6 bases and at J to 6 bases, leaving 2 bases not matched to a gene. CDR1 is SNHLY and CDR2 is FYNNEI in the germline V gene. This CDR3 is CASSWTSGSNEQFF. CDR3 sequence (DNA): TGTGCCAGCAGCTGGACTAGCGGGAGCAATGAGCAGTTCTTC.

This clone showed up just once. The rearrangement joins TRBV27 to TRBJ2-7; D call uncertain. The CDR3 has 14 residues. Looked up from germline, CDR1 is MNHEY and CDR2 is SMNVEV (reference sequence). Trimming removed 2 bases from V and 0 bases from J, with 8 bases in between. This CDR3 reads CASSLLPHSYEQYF. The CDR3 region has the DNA TGTGCCAGCAGTTTACTACCTCACTCCTACGAGCAGTACTTC.

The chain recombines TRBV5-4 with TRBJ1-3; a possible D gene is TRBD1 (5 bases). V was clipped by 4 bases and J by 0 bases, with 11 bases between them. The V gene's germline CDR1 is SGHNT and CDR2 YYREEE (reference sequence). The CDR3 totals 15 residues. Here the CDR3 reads CASSDSRVSGNTIYF. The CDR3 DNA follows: TGTGCCAGCAGCGACTCCAGGGTCTCTGGAAACACCATATATTTT.

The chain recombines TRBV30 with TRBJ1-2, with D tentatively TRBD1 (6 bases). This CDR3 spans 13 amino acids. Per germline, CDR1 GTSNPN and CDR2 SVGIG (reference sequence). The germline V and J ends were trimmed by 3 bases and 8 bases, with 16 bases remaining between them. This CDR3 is CAWRRAGEGGYTF. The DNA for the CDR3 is TGTGCCTGGAGAAGGGCAGGGGAAGGCGGCTACACCTTC.